The subject of this entry is one T cell receptor beta chain. Profiling relied on immunoSEQ multiplex PCR, and the TCRdb table lists in-frame clones only, not all of them. The sample includes under 40,000 clones, roughly 90% of them seen just once. J gave up 5 bases and V 6 bases, and 6 bases lay outside the gene matches. This CDR3 contains 14 residues. The germline CDR1 and CDR2 sequences are MNHNS and SASEGT. The data derive from a study of OX40 agonist ivuxolimab in advanced cancers. This receptor was taken from an adult with an advanced solid tumor such as melanoma, head and neck, liver or kidney cancer. Sequenced here: CD4+ or CD8+ T cells sorted from blood, sampled in a trial of the OX40 agonist ivuxolimab. V and J are TRBV6-1 and TRBJ1-4; 7 bases match TRBD1. The DNA of the CDR3 is TGTGCCAGCAGGGCTGACAGGGCGAATGAAAAACTGTTTTTT. Translating gives CASRADRANEKLFF.